The 24 T cell receptor beta chains below come from one sample, sequenced in a study of technical replicates of blood from a few donors. Clones were sequenced by immunoSEQ multiplex PCR, and TCRdb holds only the in-frame ones, with some missing. The sample records around 60,000 clones, about 86% being singletons. Sequenced sample: PBMCs. The receptors come from a human donor in good health. Some clones in this sample may be carry-over from other donors' samples.

The CDR3 is CASSIRSGTNTGELFF. DNA of the CDR3: TGTGCCAGCAGCATCCGGTCGGGGACGAACACCGGGGAGCTGTTTTTT. The rearrangement joins TRBV7-2 to TRBJ2-2, with D maybe TRBD2 (5 bases). Germline CDR1 and CDR2: SGHTA and FQGNSA. The CDR3 covers 16 residues. Trimming cost V 5 bases and J 0 bases, with 13 bases left between them.

The V call is TRBV7-2, the J call TRBJ2-6; maybe TRBD2 (6 bases). The CDR3 contains 14 residues. Trimming left V 5 bases short and J 4 bases short, with 9 bases between. Germline CDR1 is SGHTA and CDR2 is FQGNSA. The CDR3 DNA reads TGTGCCAGCAGCGCCGCGGGAGGGGCCAACGTCCTGACTTTC. Protein: CASSAAGGANVLTF.

The chain employs TRBV7-9 and TRBJ2-2; D is unresolved. Trimming cost V 4 bases and J 7 bases, with 7 bases left between them. From germline, CDR1 is SEHNR and CDR2 FQNEAQ (reference sequence). CDR3 length: 12 residues. The CDR3 protein is CASSSRVGELFF. The CDR3 bases are TGTGCCAGCAGCTCCCGGGTCGGGGAGCTGTTTTTT.

J is TRBJ2-1 and V is TRBV7-2, with 12 bases fitting TRBD2. V lost 8 bases, J lost 8 bases, and 13 bases stayed unmatched. Germline V lookup: CDR1 SGHTA, CDR2 FQGNSA. CDR3 size: 16 residues. CDR3 in amino acids: CASRRTSGGPGYEQFF. CDR3 nucleotides: TGTGCCAGCCGTCGAACTAGCGGGGGGCCCGGATATGAGCAGTTCTTC.

The chain uses TRBV15 and TRBJ2-2; 8 nucleotides align to TRBD2. Germline lookup yields CDR1 LNHNV and CDR2 YYDKDF (reference sequence). The CDR3 length is 15 residues. Trimming removed 8 bases from V and 5 bases from J; junction bases left unmatched: 10. Here the CDR3 DNA reads TGTGCCACCTCAACCGGGGGGGCCCTAACCGGGGAGCTGTTTTTT. Its protein product is CATSTGGALTGELFF.

The chain joins TRBV6-5 to TRBJ2-1; 13 bases align to TRBD2. Germline CDR1 reads MNHEY; CDR2 reads SVGAGI. This CDR3 is 15 amino acids long. J lost 7 bases, V lost 5 bases, and 5 bases had no gene match. CDR3 sequence reads: CASSTRTSGRNEQFF. The CDR3 DNA follows: TGTGCCAGCAGTACCCGGACTAGCGGGAGAAATGAGCAGTTCTTC.

This rearrangement joins TRBV18 to TRBJ1-4; TRBD1 aligns across 8 bases. The CDR3 is made up of 14 amino acids. V gave up 6 bases and J gave up 8 bases; unmatched junction bases: 8. The germline gives CDR1 KGHSH, CDR2 LQKENI. CDR3 coding DNA: TGTGCCAGCTCCGGCGGACAGGGATGGGAAAAACTGTTTTTT. Amino acids: CASSGGQGWEKLFF.

This rearrangement joins TRBV7-2 to TRBJ2-1; 12 bases agree with TRBD2. This CDR3 has 18 residues. Germline lookup yields CDR1 SGHTA and CDR2 FQGNSA. The V and J ends lost 5 bases and 5 bases, in that order; junction bases with no gene match: 13. CDR3 coding DNA: TGTGCCAGCAGCACCCTTGAGGCTAGCGGGAGGGCGGACAATGAGCAGTTCTTC. Amino acids: CASSTLEASGRADNEQFF.

The chain joins TRBV27 to TRBJ1-6, with 7 positions matching TRBD1. The length of the CDR3 is 15 residues. Germline CDR1 reads MNHEY; CDR2 reads SMNVEV (reference sequence). The V gene end was trimmed by 6 bases and the J gene end by 0 bases; junction bases not matched to a gene: 2. CDR3 protein: CASRGDSSYNSPLHF. The CDR3 nucleotides read TGTGCCAGCAGGGGGGACAGCTCCTATAATTCACCCCTCCACTTT.

V usage is TRBV11-3 and J usage is TRBJ1-4; D unresolved. Germline V lookup: CDR1 SGHNT, CDR2 YENEEA. Trimming removed 3 bases from V and 9 bases from J, with 5 bases in between. This CDR3 spans 11 amino acids. The CDR3 region is CASSFFKKLFF. CDR3 DNA sequence: TGTGCCAGCAGCTTTTTCAAAAAACTGTTTTTT.

This rearrangement joins TRBV10-1 to TRBJ1-2, with a possible D match to TRBD1 (5 bases). The V gene's germline CDR1 is WNHNN and CDR2 SYGVQD (reference sequence). Trimming shortened V by 1 base and J by 3 bases, and 9 bases separated the two germline ends. This CDR3 contains 14 residues. The CDR3 DNA reads TGCGCCAGCAGTGAGTTCCGCAGGGACTATGGCTACACCTTC. Encoded protein: CASSEFRRDYGYTF.

There are a few counts of this clone. The CDR3 coding sequence is TGTGCCAGCAGCTTGGTGGGCGGGGGCGCGTCAACAGATACGCAGTATTTT. Residues: CASSLVGGGASTDTQYF. The rearrangement links TRBV5-4 to TRBJ2-3; D is possibly TRBD2 (7 bases). Trimming took off 0 bases at V and 3 bases at J, with 17 bases between the two ends. Germline V gene data show CDR1 as SGHNT and CDR2 as YYREEE (reference sequence). The CDR3 covers 17 residues.

The rearrangement joins TRBV25-1 to TRBJ2-7, with TRBD2 matching 8 bases. V lost 2 bases to trimming and J lost 0 bases; unmatched junction nucleotides: 3. Germline V gene sequence: CDR1 MGHDK, CDR2 SYGVNS. The CDR3 sequence is 15 residues long. The chain's CDR3 is CASSEAGLASYEQYF. CDR3 bases: TGTGCCAGCAGTGAAGCAGGACTAGCCTCCTACGAGCAGTACTTC.

The chain carries TRBV7-3 and TRBJ2-5; 11 positions agree with TRBD2. V trimming: 2 bases; J trimming: 4 bases; junction bases outside the gene matches: 9. CDR1 and CDR2 (germline): SGHTA, FQGTGA. CDR3 length: 17 amino acids. In DNA, the CDR3 is TGTGCCAGCAGCTTACTTGGGGCTAGCGGGAGGAGAGAGACCCAGTACTTC. Protein product: CASSLLGASGRRETQYF.

J is TRBJ1-5 and V is TRBV30; D is ambiguous. The CDR3 consists of 12 residues. CDR1 and CDR2 from the germline V gene are GTSNPN and SVGIG (reference sequence). Trimming removed 4 bases from V and 4 bases from J, with 8 bases in between. CDR3 nucleotide sequence: TGTGCCTGGAACGCGGGAAATCAGCCCCAGCATTTT. Encoded protein: CAWNAGNQPQHF.

This chain links TRBV14 with TRBJ2-5; 10 bases map to TRBD2. Trimming took 0 bases from V and 1 from J; bases not matched to a gene: 8. The CDR3 has 18 amino acids. Germline assignment: CDR1 SGHDN and CDR2 FVKESK. Here the CDR3 DNA reads TGTGCCAGCAGCCAAGATTGGTCTAGCGGGAGACTCCAAGAGACCCAGTACTTC. Translation: CASSQDWSSGRLQETQYF.

The chain joins TRBV10-3 to TRBJ2-3, with 11 bases that match TRBD2. The germline CDR1 and CDR2 sequences are ENHRY and SYGVKD. With V trimmed by 6 bases and J by 2 bases, 13 bases remained unmatched. The CDR3 is made up of 18 amino acids. The CDR3 region has the DNA TGTGCCATCAGAGACACCGGACTAGCGGGCAATTACACAGATACGCAGTATTTT. This gives the protein CAIRDTGLAGNYTDTQYF.

This chain links TRBV6-1 with TRBJ2-1, with 11 bases that match TRBD2. The CDR3 has 15 amino acids. V trimming: 5 bases; J trimming: 5 bases; junction bases outside the gene matches: 5. The germline gives CDR1 MNHNS, CDR2 SASEGT. As DNA, the CDR3 is TGTGCCAGCAGTTCCGGGACTAGCGGTGACAATGAGCAGTTCTTC. Translation: CASSSGTSGDNEQFF.

The chain has TRBV7-2 and TRBJ1-2; 10 bases align to TRBD1. The CDR3 loop spans 16 amino acids. The germline V gene encodes CDR1 SGHTA and CDR2 FQGNSA. V was clipped by 4 bases and J by 4 bases; unmatched bases: 9. Here the CDR3 reads CASSWDGGTGVYGYTF. As DNA, the CDR3 is TGTGCCAGCAGCTGGGATGGGGGGACAGGGGTCTATGGCTACACCTTC.

The genes are TRBV5-6 and TRBJ2-5; perhaps TRBD2 as D (6 bases). V was clipped by 6 bases and J by 1 base, with 13 bases between them. Per germline, CDR1 SGHDT and CDR2 YYEEEE. The CDR3 runs to 14 residues. CDR3 protein: CASTRPGVQETQYF. The DNA of the CDR3 is TGTGCCAGCACCCGCCCGGGGGTCCAAGAGACCCAGTACTTC.

The V call is TRBV5-1, the J call TRBJ2-3; TRBD2 is a possible D gene (5 bases). Trimming took off 2 bases at V and 2 bases at J, with 6 bases between the two ends. Germline values: CDR1 SGHRS, CDR2 YFSETQ. The CDR3 runs to 13 residues. The CDR3 nucleotides are TGCGCCAGCAGCTTCCGGGACACAGATACGCAGTATTTT. It yields the protein CASSFRDTDTQYF.

This clone came up once. A read error may produce the germline difference seen at one junction end. The genes are TRBV5-5 and TRBJ2-6, with D perhaps given as TRBD1 or TRBD2 (5 bases each). Germline loops: CDR1 SGHKS, CDR2 YYEKEE (reference sequence). This CDR3 is built from 17 residues. The CDR3 DNA reads TGTGCCAGCAGGTTGGGACCACAGAGCTCGGGGGCCAACGTCCTGACTTTC. Its protein product is CASRLGPQSSGANVLTF.

The V gene is TRBV19, the J gene TRBJ2-1, with D possibly matching TRBD2 (5 bases). V dropped 7 bases and J dropped 9 bases, with 16 bases sitting between them. The length of the CDR3 is 13 residues. The germline CDR1 and CDR2 sequences are LNHDA and SQIVND (reference sequence). The CDR3 loop reads CASTPRPRGEQFF. The CDR3 nucleotides read TGTGCCAGTACCCCGAGGCCCCGGGGTGAGCAGTTCTTC.

The V and J genes are TRBV19 and TRBJ2-1; possible D gene TRBD1, 6 bases. Per the germline V gene, CDR1 is LNHDA and CDR2 is SQIVND (reference sequence). Deletions cut 10 bases from V and 4 bases from J, with 35 bases between. The length of the CDR3 is 20 residues. CDR3 sequence: CATKPAGQSGSGRSYNEQFF. For the CDR3, the DNA is TGTGCCACCAAGCCGGCCGGACAGAGTGGGTCGGGACGATCATACAATGAGCAGTTCTTC.